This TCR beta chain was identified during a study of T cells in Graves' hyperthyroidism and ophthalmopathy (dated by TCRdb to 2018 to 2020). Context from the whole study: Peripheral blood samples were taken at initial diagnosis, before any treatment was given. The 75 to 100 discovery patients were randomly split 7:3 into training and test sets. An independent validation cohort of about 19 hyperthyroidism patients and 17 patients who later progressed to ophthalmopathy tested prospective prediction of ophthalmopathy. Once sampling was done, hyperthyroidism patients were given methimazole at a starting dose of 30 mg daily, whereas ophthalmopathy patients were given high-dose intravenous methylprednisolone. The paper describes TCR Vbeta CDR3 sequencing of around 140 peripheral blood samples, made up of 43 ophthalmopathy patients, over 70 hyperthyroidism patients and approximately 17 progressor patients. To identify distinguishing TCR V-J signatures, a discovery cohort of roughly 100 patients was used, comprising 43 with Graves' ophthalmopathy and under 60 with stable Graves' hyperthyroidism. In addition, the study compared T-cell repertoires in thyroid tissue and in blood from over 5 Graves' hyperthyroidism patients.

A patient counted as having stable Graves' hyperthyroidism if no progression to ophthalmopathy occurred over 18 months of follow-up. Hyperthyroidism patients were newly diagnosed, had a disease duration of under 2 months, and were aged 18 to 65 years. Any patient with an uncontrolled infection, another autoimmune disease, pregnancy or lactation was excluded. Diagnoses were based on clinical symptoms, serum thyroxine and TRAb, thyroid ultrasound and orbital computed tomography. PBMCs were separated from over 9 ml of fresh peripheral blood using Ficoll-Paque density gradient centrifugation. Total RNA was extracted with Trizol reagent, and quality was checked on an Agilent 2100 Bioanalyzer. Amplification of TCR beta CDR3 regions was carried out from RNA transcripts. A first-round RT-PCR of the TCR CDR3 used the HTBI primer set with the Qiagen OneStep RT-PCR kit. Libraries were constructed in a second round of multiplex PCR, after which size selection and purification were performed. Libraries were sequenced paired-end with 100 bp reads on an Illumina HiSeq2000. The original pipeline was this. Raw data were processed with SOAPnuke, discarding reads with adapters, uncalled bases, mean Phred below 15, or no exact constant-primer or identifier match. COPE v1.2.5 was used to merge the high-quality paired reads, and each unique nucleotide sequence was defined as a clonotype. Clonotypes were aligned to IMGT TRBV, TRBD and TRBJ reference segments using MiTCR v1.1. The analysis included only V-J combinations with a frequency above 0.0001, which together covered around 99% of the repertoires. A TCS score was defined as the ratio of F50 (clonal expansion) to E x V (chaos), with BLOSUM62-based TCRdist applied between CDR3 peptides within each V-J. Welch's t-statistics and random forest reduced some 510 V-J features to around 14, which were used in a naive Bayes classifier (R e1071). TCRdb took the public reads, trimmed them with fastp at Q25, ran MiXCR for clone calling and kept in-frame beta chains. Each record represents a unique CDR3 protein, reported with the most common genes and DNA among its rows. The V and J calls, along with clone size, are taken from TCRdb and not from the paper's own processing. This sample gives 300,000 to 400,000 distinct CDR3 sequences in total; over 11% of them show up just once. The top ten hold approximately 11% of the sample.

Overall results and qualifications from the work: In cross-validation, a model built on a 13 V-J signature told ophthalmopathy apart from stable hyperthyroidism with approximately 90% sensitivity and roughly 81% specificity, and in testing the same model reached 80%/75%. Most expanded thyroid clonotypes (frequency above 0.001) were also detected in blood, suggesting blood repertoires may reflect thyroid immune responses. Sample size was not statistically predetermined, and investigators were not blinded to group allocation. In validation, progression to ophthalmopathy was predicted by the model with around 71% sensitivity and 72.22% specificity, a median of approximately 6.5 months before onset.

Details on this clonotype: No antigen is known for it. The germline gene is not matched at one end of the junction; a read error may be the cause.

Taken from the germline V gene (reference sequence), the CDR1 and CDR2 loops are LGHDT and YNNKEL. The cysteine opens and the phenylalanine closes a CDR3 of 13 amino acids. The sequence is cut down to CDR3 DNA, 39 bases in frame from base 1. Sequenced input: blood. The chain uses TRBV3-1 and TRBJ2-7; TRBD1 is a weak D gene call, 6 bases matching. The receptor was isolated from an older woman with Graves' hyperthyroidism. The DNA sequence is TGTGCCAGCAACCAACAGGGTTTCGACGAGCAGTACTTC. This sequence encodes CASNQQGFDEQYF.